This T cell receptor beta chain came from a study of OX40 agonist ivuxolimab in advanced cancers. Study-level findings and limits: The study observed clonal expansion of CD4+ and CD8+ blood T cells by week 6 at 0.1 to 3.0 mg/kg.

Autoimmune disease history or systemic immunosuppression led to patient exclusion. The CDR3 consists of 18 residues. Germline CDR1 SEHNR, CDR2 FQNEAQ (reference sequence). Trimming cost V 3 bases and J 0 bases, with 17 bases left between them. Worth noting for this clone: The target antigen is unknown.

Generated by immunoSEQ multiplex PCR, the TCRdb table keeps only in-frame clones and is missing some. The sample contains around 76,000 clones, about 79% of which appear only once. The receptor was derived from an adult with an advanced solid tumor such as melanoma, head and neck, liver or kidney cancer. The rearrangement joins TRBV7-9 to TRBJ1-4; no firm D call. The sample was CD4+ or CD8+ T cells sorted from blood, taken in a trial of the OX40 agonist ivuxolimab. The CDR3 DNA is TGTGCCAGCAGCTTGGGCCAGATAGTCCCCCCAACTAATGAAAAACTGTTTTTT. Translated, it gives CASSLGQIVPPTNEKLFF.